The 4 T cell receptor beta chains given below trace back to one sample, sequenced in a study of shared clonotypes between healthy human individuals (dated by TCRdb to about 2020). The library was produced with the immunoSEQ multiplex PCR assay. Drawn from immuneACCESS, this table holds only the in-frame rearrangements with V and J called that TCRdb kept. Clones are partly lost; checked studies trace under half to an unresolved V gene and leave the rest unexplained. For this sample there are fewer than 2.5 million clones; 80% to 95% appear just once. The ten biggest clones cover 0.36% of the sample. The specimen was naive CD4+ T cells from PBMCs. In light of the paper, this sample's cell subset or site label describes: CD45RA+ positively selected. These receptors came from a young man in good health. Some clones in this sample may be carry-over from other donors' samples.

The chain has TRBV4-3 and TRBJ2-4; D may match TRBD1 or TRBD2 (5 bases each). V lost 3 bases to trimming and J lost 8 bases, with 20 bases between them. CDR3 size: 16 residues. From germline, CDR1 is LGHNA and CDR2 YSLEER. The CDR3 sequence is CASSQGFGAYGHIQYF. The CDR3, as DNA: TGCGCCAGCAGCCAGGGATTCGGGGCATATGGGCACATTCAGTACTTC.

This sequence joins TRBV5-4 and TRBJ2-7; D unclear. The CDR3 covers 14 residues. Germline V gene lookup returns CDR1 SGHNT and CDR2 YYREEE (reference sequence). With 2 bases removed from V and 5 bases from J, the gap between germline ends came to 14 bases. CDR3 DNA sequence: TGTGCCAGCAGCTTTGCGCAGAGCCTAGACGAGCAGTACTTC. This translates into CASSFAQSLDEQYF.

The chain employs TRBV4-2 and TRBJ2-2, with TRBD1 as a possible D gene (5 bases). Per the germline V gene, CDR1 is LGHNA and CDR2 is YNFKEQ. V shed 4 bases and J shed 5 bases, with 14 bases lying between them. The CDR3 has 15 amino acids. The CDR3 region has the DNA TGTGCCAGCAGCCGCCGAACAGGAGAAACCGGGGAGCTGTTTTTT. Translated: CASSRRTGETGELFF.

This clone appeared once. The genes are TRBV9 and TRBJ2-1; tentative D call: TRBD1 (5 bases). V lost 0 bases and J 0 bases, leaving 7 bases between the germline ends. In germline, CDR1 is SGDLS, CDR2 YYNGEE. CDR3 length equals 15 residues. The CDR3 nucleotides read TGTGCCAGCAGCGTAGGGGGCTTCTCCTACAATGAGCAGTTCTTC. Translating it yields CASSVGGFSYNEQFF. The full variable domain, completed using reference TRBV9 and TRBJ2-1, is DSGVTQTPKHLITATGQRVTLRCSPRSGDLSVYWYQQSLDQGLQFLIQYYNGEERAKGNILERFSAQQFPDLHSELNLSSLELGDSALYFCASSVGGFSYNEQFFGPGTRLTVL.